What follows describes a single T cell receptor beta chain. This clonotype occurred a few times. Its antigen has not been determined. Qualities for individual bases were not recorded, and no much larger clone is one base off. All donors were healthy Caucasians. The twin cohort consisted of three pairs of female monozygotic twins, all aged 18 to 29 years. Using Miltenyi CD45RO+ enrichment and human naive T-cell isolation kits, memory (CD45RO+) and naive T cells were isolated from PBMC. This sample stems from a study of identical twins (dated by TCRdb to about 2016). With regard to the full study: TCR alpha and beta repertoires from monozygotic twins, unrelated adults of various ages and cord blood were deep-sequenced to test whether fetal clonotypes persist. Replicate twin experiments were performed at different times using different library preparation protocols to rule out contamination.

As encoded in the germline V gene, CDR1 is SGHDT while CDR2 is YYEEEE. V lost 5 bases and J lost 8 bases; the stretch between them is 19 bases long. Inclusive of the bounding cysteine and phenylalanine, the CDR3 is 15 residues long. Only the CDR3 DNA stays, 45 bases, in frame from base 1. Library preparation was by 5' RACE. Sequencing took place on an Illumina HiSeq 2000. A universal primer binding site was introduced by template switching, and a unique molecular identifier was present in the final cDNA, enabling accurate counting of TCR cDNA molecules. Specific primers in the conserved constant-segment region were used to synthesize first-strand cDNA for the TCR alpha and beta chains. Each cDNA library was double barcoded, with a SMART-Mk sample barcode plus Illumina barcodes, to control for contamination. TruSeq adapter sequences and Illumina sample barcodes were added in two successive PCR steps. The TCR alpha and beta cDNA libraries were sequenced on the Illumina HiSeq platform using custom primers. As for the original processing: MiGEC was used to process raw reads and extract unique molecular identifiers, and MiXCR was used to find CDR3 positions. For each individual, recombination models were inferred using an EM algorithm with the repgenHMM and IGoR tools. The analysis of shared clonotypes was done with the tcR package in R, with sharing normalized by the product of cloneset sizes. To study raw recombination free of thymic and clonal selection effects, out-of-frame nonproductive sequences were analyzed. TCRdb reprocessing: public reads trimmed at Q25 with fastp, clones called with MiXCR, in-frame beta chains kept. Identical CDR3 proteins give one entry, which carries the most common genes and DNA. These V and J calls are TCRdb output, not the study's own analysis. The sample records about 220,000 distinct CDR3 sequences, 7.5% of which are singletons. The ten biggest clones cover less than 2.5% of the sample.

Summary of the overall study and its limitations: In monozygotic twins, recombination models systematically underestimated out-of-frame TCR alpha sharing, but the models matched the sharing seen between unrelated individuals. Invariant T cells such as MAIT and iNKT could partly confound zero-insertion analyses, although diverse VJ usage argued against such confounding for most clonotypes. Abundant cord blood beta clonotypes carried fewer insertions; young adult naive repertoires showed a weaker similar trend, while memory repertoires showed none. A weaker excess of twin sharing was found in beta out-of-frame sequences because the signal-to-noise ratio was lowered by fewer shared sequences. Compared with coincidental sharing between unrelated individuals, an excess of low generation-probability sequences was observed among out-of-frame TCR alpha sequences shared between twins. Conclusions relied on cross-sectional statistical analysis, since the same donors could not be followed over many years.

Separately, the same data were catalogued under a study of yellow fever vaccine responses in identical twins. As that second paper reports: The authors reported that the T cell response to vaccination in identical twins appeared partly convergent and partly personalized. Focusing on identical twins, the study followed the T cell clones that responded to the vaccine, and did so with precision.

Here the chain combines TRBV5-6 and TRBJ1-4; the D gene is perhaps TRBD1, on 6 matching bases. Sequences were obtained from memory (CD45RO+) T cells sorted from blood. In light of the paper, this sample's cell subset or site label describes: CD45RO+ enriched T cells. This clonotype originated in a woman under 30 in good health. The base sequence is TGTGCCAGCAGTTATTACAACAGGGCCAACGAAAAACTGTTTTTT. This codes for CASSYYNRANEKLFF.